The 27 T cell receptor beta chains below were found in one sample sequenced in a study of T-cell reconstitution after alpha-beta-depleted transplantation in children. TCRbeta library preparation incorporated unique molecular identifiers. MiXCR, run by TCRdb on the PCR reads, gives a single entry per CDR3 protein. Among about 490,000 distinct CDR3 sequences listed, 10% were seen once. Material: PBMCs, obtained before TCRalphabeta/CD19-depleted stem cell transplant. Receptor source: a child aged 2 to 10 with inherited bone marrow failure, due to receive a stem cell transplant.

This clonotype has more than one count but fewer than ten. The CDR3 spells CASSDRIAGGPHNEQFF. The CDR3 DNA follows: TGTGCCAGCAGTGACAGAATAGCGGGAGGGCCACACAATGAGCAGTTCTTC. V usage is TRBV6-2 or TRBV6-3 and J usage is TRBJ2-1; 11 bases agree with TRBD2. Per the germline V gene, CDR1 is MNHEY and CDR2 is SVGEGT. This CDR3 spans 17 amino acids. V was clipped by 5 bases and J by 5 bases; unmatched bases: 11.

In its sample, this clonotype was seen many times. This rearrangement joins TRBV27 to TRBJ1-2, with a possible D match to TRBD1 (6 bases). Trimming stripped 6 bases from V and 0 bases from J, with 14 bases between. The CDR3 has 15 amino acids. Germline-derived CDR1 and CDR2 are MNHEY and SMNVEV (reference sequence). CDR3 in amino acids: CASSWGAPANYGYTF. CDR3 bases: TGTGCCAGCAGCTGGGGGGCCCCAGCTAACTATGGCTACACCTTC.

This clonotype was seen many times. The CDR3 nucleotides are TGTGCCAGCAGTTACTCGAGGGACTTCAGGAGCTCCTACGAGCAGTACTTC. Residues: CASSYSRDFRSSYEQYF. The chain employs TRBV6-5 and TRBJ2-7, with D maybe TRBD2 (6 bases). The V gene lost 0 bases and the J gene lost 0 bases, with 15 bases spanning the gap. Germline CDR1 MNHEY, CDR2 SVGAGI. This CDR3 region has 17 residues.

On this clonotype: A much larger clone differs by one base, so this may be a read error. The chain combines TRBV29-1 with TRBJ2-5; D uncertain. The germline gives CDR1 SQVTM, CDR2 ANQGSEA. The length of the CDR3 is 12 residues. Here the CDR3 reads CGVGRPQETQYF. CDR3 in DNA: TGCGGCGTTGGCAGGCCGCAAGAGACCCAGTACTTC.

This clonotype was seen repeatedly, ten times or more. This chain links TRBV4-3 with TRBJ2-1; TRBD2 aligns across 15 bases. This CDR3 region has 20 residues. V dropped 0 bases and J dropped 4; count of bases not matched to a gene: 10. From germline, CDR1 is LGHNA and CDR2 YSLEER. The CDR3 DNA reads as TGCGCCAGCAGCCAAGAAGCTGGACTAGCGGGAGGGCGGGGTTACAATGAGCAGTTCTTC. The encoded protein is CASSQEAGLAGGRGYNEQFF.

This clonotype has at least ten counts. The V gene is TRBV19, the J gene TRBJ1-6; TRBD1 might be the D (6 bases). Looked up from germline, CDR1 is LNHDA and CDR2 is SQIVND (reference sequence). This CDR3 spans 16 amino acids. The V gene lost 9 bases and the J gene lost 5 bases, with 20 bases spanning the gap. The CDR3 here is CARSVPGQRNNSPLHF. The DNA of the CDR3 is TGTGCCAGGTCGGTACCGGGACAACGAAATAATTCACCCCTCCACTTT.

This clonotype was detected ten times or more. The rearrangement uses TRBV7-2 and TRBJ2-1; TRBD2 matches 10 bases. The CDR3 is 18 amino acids. Losses at the gene ends were 6 bases for V and 4 bases for J; bases not matched to a gene: 15. Germline lookup yields CDR1 SGHTA and CDR2 FQGNSA. The DNA of the CDR3 is TGTGCCAGCAGAATATTCGGGCGGACTAGCGGAAATTACAATGAGCAGTTCTTC. Encoded protein: CASRIFGRTSGNYNEQFF.

V is TRBV27 and J is TRBJ2-7; D is undetermined. Germline V gene sequence: CDR1 MNHEY, CDR2 SMNVEV (reference sequence). The CDR3 extends over 15 amino acids. The ends were cut back, 5 bases at V and 2 bases at J, with 16 bases in the middle. The DNA for the CDR3 is TGTGCCAGCAGTCTCCTACCGACTGGTGCCTACGAGCAGTACTTC. Amino acids: CASSLLPTGAYEQYF.

This clonotype was counted many times. In DNA, the CDR3 is TGCAGTGCTAGTTGCCAGGGGGGCTTATCTGGGGCCAACGTCCTGACTTTC. This codes for CSASCQGGLSGANVLTF. V gene TRBV20-1 combines with J gene TRBJ2-6, with a possible D match to TRBD1 (7 bases). The CDR3 consists of 17 residues. V lost 3 bases and J lost 1, with 16 bases in between. Germline assignment: CDR1 DFQATT and CDR2 SNEGSKA (reference sequence).

This clonotype was counted at least ten times. The CDR3 protein is CASSQGLTGSLYEQYF. CDR3 bases: TGTGCCAGCAGCCAAGGACTGACAGGGAGCCTCTACGAGCAGTACTTC. This rearrangement joins TRBV27 to TRBJ2-7, with 7 bases lining up with TRBD1. The CDR3 extends over 16 amino acids. Germline loops: CDR1 MNHEY, CDR2 SMNVEV (reference sequence). With V trimmed by 6 bases and J by 3 bases, 14 bases remained unmatched.

The sample holds many counts of this clonotype. The genes are TRBV12-1 and TRBJ2-3; the table calls TRBD2, which could not be checked here. TRBV12-1 is flagged as a pseudogene. There are 16 residues in the CDR3. CDR3: CASSLHGLAGTDTQYF. The CDR3 DNA reads as TGTGCCAGCAGCCTACACGGACTAGCGGGCACAGATACGCAGTATTTT.

This clonotype was detected only a few times. The J gene is TRBJ2-7, the V gene TRBV29-1; weak D call: TRBD2 (6 bases). The CDR3 length is 11 residues. Germline V gene lookup returns CDR1 SQVTM and CDR2 ANQGSEA. Trimming removed 7 bases from V and 6 bases from J, with 13 bases in between. The DNA for the CDR3 is TGCAGCGCGACGTCAGCGGGCGAGCAGTACTTC. Translated, it gives CSATSAGEQYF.

The chain employs TRBV7-9 and TRBJ2-3, with 7 bases matching TRBD1. The CDR3 runs 15 residues. Germline V gives CDR1 SEHNR, CDR2 FQNEAQ (reference sequence). V lost 2 bases to trimming and J lost 3 bases; unmatched junction nucleotides: 5. The CDR3 is CASSLRGQETDTQYF. Here the CDR3 DNA reads TGTGCCAGCAGCTTAAGGGGGCAGGAGACAGATACGCAGTATTTT.

This clonotype appeared many times. The genes are TRBV30 and TRBJ2-7; maybe TRBD1 (6 bases). The V gene lost 4 bases and the J gene lost 0 bases, with 10 bases spanning the gap. CDR3 length: 13 amino acids. Germline loops: CDR1 GTSNPN, CDR2 SVGIG (reference sequence). The CDR3 protein is CAWTKGVSYEQYF. Here the CDR3 DNA reads TGTGCCTGGACCAAGGGGGTCTCCTACGAGCAGTACTTC.

In this sample, this clonotype turned up many times. The chain is built from TRBV12-3 or TRBV12-4 and TRBJ2-7; perhaps TRBD2 as D (5 bases). The ends were cut back, 5 bases at V and 3 bases at J, with 14 bases in the middle. CDR3 length: 14 amino acids. The CDR3 here is CASSSGLSHYEQYF. CDR3 bases: TGTGCCAGCAGTAGCGGTCTTTCCCACTACGAGCAGTACTTC.

This clonotype was counted many times. V is TRBV12-3 or TRBV12-4 and J is TRBJ2-5; D is uncertain. The CDR3 has 12 residues. Trimming removed 3 bases from V and 7 bases from J, with 9 bases in between. The CDR3 sequence: CASSLRGVTQYF. The CDR3, as DNA: TGTGCCAGCAGTTTGAGAGGAGTGACCCAGTACTTC.

The chain combines TRBV6-1 with TRBJ2-1, with TRBD2 matching 9 bases. CDR3 length equals 16 residues. From germline, CDR1 is MNHNS and CDR2 SASEGT. J gave up 9 bases and V 6 bases, and 15 bases lay outside the gene matches. DNA for the CDR3: TGTGCCAGCAGGCCCGTGGGTAGCGGGAGAACCGCTGAGCAGTTCTTC. Protein: CASRPVGSGRTAEQFF.

The J gene is TRBJ1-5, the V gene TRBV20-1; D not resolved. V was pared by 7 bases and J by 5 bases, with 12 bases between. The CDR3 spans 12 residues. CDR1 is DFQATT, CDR2 SNEGSKA, per germline (reference sequence). Here the CDR3 DNA reads TGCAGTGTCAGCACGGGAGATCAGCCCCAGCATTTT. Protein product: CSVSTGDQPQHF.

The chain employs TRBV11-2 and TRBJ1-2; 7 bases agree with TRBD1. Germline lookup yields CDR1 SGHAT and CDR2 FQNNGV. V shed 4 bases and J 2 bases; nucleotides not matched to a gene: 4. CDR3 length equals 14 residues. CDR3 amino acids: CASSYETGNYGYTF. The DNA for the CDR3 is TGTGCCAGCAGCTACGAGACAGGGAACTATGGCTACACCTTC.

In its sample, this clonotype was seen many times. J is TRBJ2-3 and V is TRBV7-9; 8 bases are a match to TRBD2. The CDR3 spans 15 residues. Germline CDR1 SEHNR, CDR2 FQNEAQ (reference sequence). With V trimmed by 5 bases and J by 6 bases, 10 bases remained unmatched. The CDR3 nucleotides are TGTGCCAGCAGCCCCACCGGGGGGGGCGTGGATACGCAGTATTTT. Protein product: CASSPTGGGVDTQYF.

As for this clonotype: A much more abundant neighbour one base away suggests this may be a read error. V is TRBV10-3 and J is TRBJ2-7, with 7 bases lining up with TRBD1. Germline CDR1 reads ENHRY; CDR2 reads SYGVKD. Trimming cost V 8 bases and J 5 bases; bases outside gene matches: 12. The CDR3 length is 14 residues. The CDR3 sequence is CAIVDGQVSHEQYF. CDR3 DNA sequence: TGTGCCATCGTAGATGGACAGGTTTCCCACGAGCAGTACTTC.

This clonotype was counted many times. The rearrangement links TRBV10-3 to TRBJ1-3; D remains ambiguous. From germline, CDR1 is ENHRY and CDR2 SYGVKD. V dropped 11 bases and J dropped 0 bases, with 17 bases sitting between them. The CDR3 loop spans 15 amino acids. The DNA for the CDR3 is TGTGCCGCGCAGACACCCGGGCGCTCTGGAAACACCATATATTTT. Protein: CAAQTPGRSGNTIYF.

The table lists this clonotype with many counts. The chain joins TRBV19 to TRBJ1-1; D is ambiguous. This CDR3 has 13 amino acids. Per germline, CDR1 LNHDA and CDR2 SQIVND (reference sequence). V was clipped by 7 bases and J by 4 bases, with 13 bases between them. The CDR3 is CASTSLEGTEAFF. The CDR3 DNA reads TGTGCCAGTACCTCGTTAGAAGGCACTGAAGCTTTCTTT.

This rearrangement joins TRBV4-1 to TRBJ1-6; 10 bases map to TRBD1. Germline-derived CDR1 and CDR2 are MGHRA and YSYEKL. CDR3 size: 15 residues. With 0 bases clipped from V and 10 bases from J, the junction kept 3 bases outside the gene matches. In nucleotides, the CDR3 is TGCGCCAGCAGCCAAGACGGGACAGGGGAGTCACCCCTCCACTTT. It codes for CASSQDGTGESPLHF.

This clonotype was observed many times. The chain recombines TRBV28 with TRBJ2-7; D gene ambiguous. Between the trimmed V and J ends, which lost 1 base and 2 bases, there was a span of 9 bases. The germline V gene has CDR1 MDHEN and CDR2 SYDVKM. The CDR3 loop spans 14 amino acids. The CDR3 here is CASSLSALPYEQYF. Written as DNA, the CDR3 is TGTGCCAGCAGTTTATCGGCTCTACCCTACGAGCAGTACTTC.

This clonotype has a count of ten or more. The V call is TRBV7-8, the J call TRBJ2-2; 12 bases agree with TRBD2. CDR1 and CDR2 from the germline V gene are SGHVS and FQNEAQ. The CDR3 is made up of 18 amino acids. The V segment lost 2 bases and the J segment 7 bases; nucleotides outside the gene matches: 11. The CDR3 is CASSLRLAGVLSGGELFF. The CDR3 DNA is TGTGCCAGCAGCTTAAGACTAGCGGGAGTTCTTAGCGGCGGGGAGCTGTTTTTT.

The sample holds a few counts of this clonotype. This chain joins TRBV6-1 and TRBJ2-5; TRBD2 agrees at 14 bases. This CDR3 has 17 residues. The V gene's germline CDR1 is MNHNS and CDR2 SASEGT. V shed 2 bases and J 4 bases; nucleotides not matched to a gene: 6. The CDR3 sequence is CASSERTSGRTGETQYF. CDR3 DNA: TGTGCCAGCAGTGAACGGACTAGCGGGAGGACAGGAGAGACCCAGTACTTC.